Shown below are 14 T cell receptor beta chains from a single sample sequenced in a study of blood T cell repertoires in COVID-19. The assay was immunoSEQ multiplex PCR, and TCRdb's table has in-frame clones only and misses some. The table has about 220,000 clones, around 81% seen once. The sequenced sample was peripheral blood. Receptor source: a woman in her fifties or sixties with acute or convalescent COVID-19.

The chain is built from TRBV6-2 or TRBV6-3 and TRBJ1-1; no definite D call. The length of the CDR3 is 12 residues. V lost 4 bases and J lost 3, with 6 bases in between. CDR1 is MNHEY and CDR2 is SVGEGT in the germline V gene. Here the CDR3 DNA reads TGTGCCAGCAGTTTCCGGGACACTGAAGCTTTCTTT. Its translation is CASSFRDTEAFF.

The chain employs TRBV7-9 and TRBJ2-1; 7 bases are shared with TRBD2. The germline V gene has CDR1 SEHNR and CDR2 FQNEAQ (reference sequence). The CDR3 runs to 13 residues. V was clipped by 5 bases and J by 7 bases; unmatched bases: 5. CDR3 sequence (DNA): TGTGCCAGCAGCAGGGCCGGGGGGAATGAGCAGTTCTTC. Translated, it gives CASSRAGGNEQFF.

V usage is TRBV5-1 and J usage is TRBJ1-5, with 9 bases lining up with TRBD1. CDR3 length: 15 residues. Looked up from germline, CDR1 is SGHRS and CDR2 is YFSETQ. With 0 bases clipped from V and 7 bases from J, the junction kept 5 bases outside the gene matches. The CDR3 DNA follows: TGCGCCAGCAGCTTGGCCGGACAGGGGTACCAGCCCCAGCATTTT. Protein: CASSLAGQGYQPQHF.

The V and J genes are TRBV27 and TRBJ1-2; D unresolved. The CDR3 is 13 residues long. Germline V CDR1 and CDR2: MNHEY, SMNVEV (reference sequence). V was trimmed by 0 bases and J by 4 bases, leaving 6 bases between them. CDR3 sequence: CASSLSYSYGYTF. Here the CDR3 DNA reads TGTGCCAGCAGTTTATCGTACAGCTATGGCTACACCTTC.

V usage is TRBV2 and J usage is TRBJ1-5; a possible D gene is TRBD1 (6 bases). With 4 bases removed from V and 6 bases from J, the gap between germline ends came to 13 bases. The CDR3 consists of 14 residues. Per the germline V gene, CDR1 is SNHLY and CDR2 is FYNNEI. In DNA form, the CDR3 reads TGTGCCAGCAGTGTTACAGGGCTGAGTCAGCCCCAGCATTTT. This encodes CASSVTGLSQPQHF.

The CDR3 here is CASSPLGGRSQPQHF. Written as DNA, the CDR3 is TGTGCCAGCAGTCCATTAGGAGGAAGAAGTCAGCCCCAGCATTTT. This chain uses TRBV28 with TRBJ1-5; D call uncertain. Germline CDR1 is MDHEN and CDR2 is SYDVKM. Trimming pared 5 bases from V and 6 bases from J, leaving 17 bases between. The CDR3 has 15 residues.

This chain links TRBV5-6 with TRBJ2-6; a weak D match, TRBD1 (5 bases). The CDR3 totals 15 residues. Germline CDR1 reads SGHDT; CDR2 reads YYEEEE. Trimming removed 1 base at V and 3 bases at J, with 8 bases between. CDR3 protein: CASSLKGNGANVLTF. The CDR3 nucleotides are TGTGCCAGCAGCTTGAAGGGGAATGGGGCCAACGTCCTGACTTTC. Complete variable domain (other parts from reference TRBV5-6 and TRBJ2-6): DAGVTQSPTHLIKTRGQQVTLRCSPKSGHDTVSWYQQALGQGPQFIFQYYEEEERQRGNFPDRFSGHQFPNYSSELNVNALLLGDSALYLCASSLKGNGANVLTFGAGSRLTVL.

This chain uses TRBV7-2 with TRBJ1-3, with 7 bases that match TRBD1. This CDR3 is 16 amino acids long. Per the germline V gene, CDR1 is SGHTA and CDR2 is FQGNSA. J was trimmed by 0 bases and V by 3 bases; bases with no gene match: 5. CDR3: CASSLRQGSSGNTIYF. Here the CDR3 DNA reads TGTGCCAGCAGCTTGAGACAGGGAAGCTCTGGAAACACCATATATTTT.

The J gene is TRBJ1-5, the V gene TRBV19; D unclear. The germline V gene has CDR1 LNHDA and CDR2 SQIVND (reference sequence). The CDR3 is 15 residues long. Trimming removed 4 bases at V and 7 bases at J, with 17 bases between. The CDR3 sequence: CASSKSPPPNQPQHF. The CDR3 coding sequence is TGTGCCAGTAGTAAAAGTCCACCTCCTAACCAGCCCCAGCATTTT.

This rearrangement joins TRBV2 to TRBJ1-1; possibly TRBD1 for D (6 bases). The CDR3 loop spans 13 amino acids. V was shortened by 4 bases and J by 5 bases, with 11 bases between the two germline ends. The germline V gene has CDR1 SNHLY and CDR2 FYNNEI. CDR3 in amino acids: CASSATGLTEAFF. Here the CDR3 DNA reads TGTGCCAGCAGTGCTACAGGGTTGACTGAAGCTTTCTTT.

The J gene is TRBJ1-2, the V gene TRBV5-4; possible D gene TRBD1, 6 bases. The V gene's germline CDR1 is SGHNT and CDR2 YYREEE (reference sequence). Between the trimmed V and J ends, which lost 2 bases and 2 bases, there was a span of 16 bases. This CDR3 comprises 16 residues. The CDR3 DNA follows: TGTGCCAGCAGCTTCCCCGGCGGCAGGGGCAACTATGGCTACACCTTC. Amino acid sequence: CASSFPGGRGNYGYTF. Full variable domain (outside the CDR3, taken from reference TRBV5-4 and TRBJ1-2): ETGVTQSPTHLIKTRGQQVTLRCSSQSGHNTVSWYQQALGQGPQFIFQYYREEENGRGNFPPRFSGLQFPNYSSELNVNALELDDSALYLCASSFPGGRGNYGYTFGSGTRLTVV.

This chain joins TRBV24-1 and TRBJ1-2; a weak D match, TRBD1 (5 bases). The CDR3 length is 17 residues. Germline V gene sequence: CDR1 KGHDR, CDR2 SFDVKD. Trimming removed 1 base at V and 3 bases at J, with 17 bases between. The CDR3 DNA sequence: TGTGCCACCAGTGATTTATATTTGTGGGGCTCTGACTATGGCTACACCTTC. It is translated as CATSDLYLWGSDYGYTF.

V and J are TRBV19 and TRBJ1-2; TRBD1 agrees at 9 bases. CDR1 is LNHDA and CDR2 is SQIVND in the germline V gene (reference sequence). V trimming: 3 bases; J trimming: 7 bases; junction bases outside the gene matches: 15. The CDR3 sequence is 17 residues long. DNA for the CDR3: TGTGCCAGTAGTATGTTGAGCCTCCGCACAGGGGGCGGTGGCTACACCTTC. This sequence encodes CASSMLSLRTGGGGYTF.

The V and J genes are TRBV30 and TRBJ1-2; possibly TRBD1 for D (5 bases). Germline CDR1 GTSNPN, CDR2 SVGIG (reference sequence). This CDR3 is built from 11 residues. Trimming removed 2 bases from V and 4 bases from J, with 5 bases in between. In DNA form, the CDR3 reads TGTGCCTGGAGTACAGGCTATGGCTACACCTTC. Protein: CAWSTGYGYTF.